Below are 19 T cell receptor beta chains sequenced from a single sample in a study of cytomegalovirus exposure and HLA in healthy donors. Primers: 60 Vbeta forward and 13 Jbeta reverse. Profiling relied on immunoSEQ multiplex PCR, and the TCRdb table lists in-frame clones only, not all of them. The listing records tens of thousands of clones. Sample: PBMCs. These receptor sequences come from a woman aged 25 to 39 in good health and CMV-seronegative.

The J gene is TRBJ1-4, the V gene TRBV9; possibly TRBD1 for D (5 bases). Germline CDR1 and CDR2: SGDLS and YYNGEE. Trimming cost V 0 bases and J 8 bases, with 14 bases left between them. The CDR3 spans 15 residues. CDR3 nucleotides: TGTGCCAGCAGCGTAGATCAGGGCTGGGGAGAAAAACTGTTTTTT. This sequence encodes CASSVDQGWGEKLFF. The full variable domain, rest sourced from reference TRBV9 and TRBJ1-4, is DSGVTQTPKHLITATGQRVTLRCSPRSGDLSVYWYQQSLDQGLQFLIQYYNGEERAKGNILERFSAQQFPDLHSELNLSSLELGDSALYFCASSVDQGWGEKLFFGSGTQLSVL.

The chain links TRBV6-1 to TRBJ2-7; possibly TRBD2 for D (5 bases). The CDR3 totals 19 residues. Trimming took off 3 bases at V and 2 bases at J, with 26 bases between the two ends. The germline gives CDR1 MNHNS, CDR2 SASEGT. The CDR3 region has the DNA TGTGCCAGCAGTGAGTCTGGCGGGCCAAGGAGAGTAAGTGCCTACGAGCAGTACTTC. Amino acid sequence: CASSESGGPRRVSAYEQYF.

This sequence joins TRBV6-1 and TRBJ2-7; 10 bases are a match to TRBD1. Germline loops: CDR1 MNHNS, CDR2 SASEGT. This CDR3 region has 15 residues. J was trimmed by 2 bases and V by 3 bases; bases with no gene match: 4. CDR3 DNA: TGTGCCAGCAGTGATCGGACAGGGGGTGCCTACGAGCAGTACTTC. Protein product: CASSDRTGGAYEQYF.

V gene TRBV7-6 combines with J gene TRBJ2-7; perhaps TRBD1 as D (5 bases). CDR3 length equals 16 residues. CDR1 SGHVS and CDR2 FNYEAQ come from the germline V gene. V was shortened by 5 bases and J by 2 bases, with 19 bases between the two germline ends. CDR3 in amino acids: CASSPATVLNAYEQYF. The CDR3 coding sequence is TGTGCCAGCAGCCCAGCGACAGTTTTAAACGCCTACGAGCAGTACTTC.

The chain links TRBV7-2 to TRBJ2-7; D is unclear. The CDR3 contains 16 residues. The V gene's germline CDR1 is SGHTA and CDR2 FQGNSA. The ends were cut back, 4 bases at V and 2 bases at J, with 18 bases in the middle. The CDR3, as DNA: TGTGCCAGCAGCTCCAACGGGTTACTACCAACCTACGAGCAGTACTTC. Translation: CASSSNGLLPTYEQYF.

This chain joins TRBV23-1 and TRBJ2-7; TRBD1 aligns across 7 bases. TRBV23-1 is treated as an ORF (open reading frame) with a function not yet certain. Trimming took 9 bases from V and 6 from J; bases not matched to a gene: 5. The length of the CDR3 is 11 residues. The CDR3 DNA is TGCGCCAGAAGTGCAGGGGGCGAGCAGTACTTC. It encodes CARSAGGEQYF.

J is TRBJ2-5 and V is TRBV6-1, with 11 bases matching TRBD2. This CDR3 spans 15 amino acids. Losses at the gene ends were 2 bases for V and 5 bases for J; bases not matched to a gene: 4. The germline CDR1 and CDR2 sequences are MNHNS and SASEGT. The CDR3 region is CASSEHTSGSETQYF. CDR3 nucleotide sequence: TGTGCCAGCAGTGAACACACTAGCGGGAGTGAGACCCAGTACTTC.

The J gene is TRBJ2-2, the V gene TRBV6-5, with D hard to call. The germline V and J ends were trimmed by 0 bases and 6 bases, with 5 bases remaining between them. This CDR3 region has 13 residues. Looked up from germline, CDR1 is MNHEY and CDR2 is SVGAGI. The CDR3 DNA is TGTGCCAGCAGTTACTCGTCATCCGGGGAGCTGTTTTTT. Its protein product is CASSYSSSGELFF.

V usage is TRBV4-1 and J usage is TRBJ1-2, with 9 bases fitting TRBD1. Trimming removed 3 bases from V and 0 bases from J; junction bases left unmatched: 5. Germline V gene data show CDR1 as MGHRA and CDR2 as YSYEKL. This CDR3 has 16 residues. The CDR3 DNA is TGCGCCAGCAGCCAGGGGGACAGGGATCCTAACTATGGCTACACCTTC. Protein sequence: CASSQGDRDPNYGYTF.

CDR3 DNA: TGTGCCAGCAGCATTGGACAGGGCGAAACTGAAGCTTTCTTT. It encodes CASSIGQGETEAFF. The rearrangement joins TRBV7-9 to TRBJ1-1, with 8 bases that match TRBD1. The J segment lost 5 bases and the V segment lost 5 bases, leaving 7 bases of the junction unmatched. Germline CDR1 SEHNR, CDR2 FQNEAQ (reference sequence). The CDR3 has 14 residues.

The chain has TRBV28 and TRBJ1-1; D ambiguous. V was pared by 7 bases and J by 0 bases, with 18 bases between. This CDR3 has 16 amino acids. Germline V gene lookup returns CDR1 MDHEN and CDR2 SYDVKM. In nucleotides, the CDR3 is TGTGCCAGCACCCCACCGGTCGGAGGGTTGAACACTGAAGCTTTCTTT. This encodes CASTPPVGGLNTEAFF.

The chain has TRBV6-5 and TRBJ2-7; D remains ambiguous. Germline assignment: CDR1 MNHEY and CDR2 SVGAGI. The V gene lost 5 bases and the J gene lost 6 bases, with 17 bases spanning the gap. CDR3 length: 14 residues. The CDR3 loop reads CASSASQSQLEQYF. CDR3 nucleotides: TGTGCCAGCAGTGCCTCTCAAAGTCAACTCGAGCAGTACTTC.

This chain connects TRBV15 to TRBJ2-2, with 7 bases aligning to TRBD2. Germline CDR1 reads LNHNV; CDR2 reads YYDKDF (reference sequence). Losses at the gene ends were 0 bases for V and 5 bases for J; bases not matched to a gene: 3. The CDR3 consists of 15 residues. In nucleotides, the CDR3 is TGTGCCACCAGCAGAGATCGGGGGGTGACCGGGGAGCTGTTTTTT. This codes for CATSRDRGVTGELFF.

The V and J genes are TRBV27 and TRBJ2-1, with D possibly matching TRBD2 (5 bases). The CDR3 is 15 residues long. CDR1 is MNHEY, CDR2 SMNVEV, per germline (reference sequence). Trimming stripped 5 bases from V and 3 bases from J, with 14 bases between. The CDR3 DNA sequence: TGTGCCAGCAGTCCTTCCCTCCGGGGCTACAATGAGCAGTTCTTC. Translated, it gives CASSPSLRGYNEQFF.

CDR3 DNA sequence: TGCAGCGTTGCGGCAGGGGTAGGGAGAAATCAGCCCCAGCATTTT. It yields the protein CSVAAGVGRNQPQHF. The chain couples TRBV29-1 to TRBJ1-5; D possibly corresponds to TRBD1 (6 bases). V gave up 4 bases and J gave up 4 bases, with 17 bases separating them. This CDR3 region has 15 residues. CDR1 and CDR2 (germline): SQVTM, ANQGSEA.

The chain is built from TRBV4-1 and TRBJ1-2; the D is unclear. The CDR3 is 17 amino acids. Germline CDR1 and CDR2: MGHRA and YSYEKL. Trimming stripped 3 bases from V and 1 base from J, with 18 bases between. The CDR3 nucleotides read TGCGCCAGCAGCCATGCCGGCCCAGAGGTCGTTAACTATGGCTACACCTTC. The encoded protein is CASSHAGPEVVNYGYTF.

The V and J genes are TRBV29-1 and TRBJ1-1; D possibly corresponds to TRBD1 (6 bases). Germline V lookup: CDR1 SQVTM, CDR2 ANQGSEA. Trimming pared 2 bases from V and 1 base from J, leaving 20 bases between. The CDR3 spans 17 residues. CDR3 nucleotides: TGCAGCGTTGAACATTGGGTCAGGGGAGAAAAGAACACTGAAGCTTTCTTT. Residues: CSVEHWVRGEKNTEAFF.

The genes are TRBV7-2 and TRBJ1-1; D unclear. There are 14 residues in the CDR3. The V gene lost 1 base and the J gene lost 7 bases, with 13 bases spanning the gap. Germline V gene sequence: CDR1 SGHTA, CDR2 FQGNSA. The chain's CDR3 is CASSLDAGVSEAFF. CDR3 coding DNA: TGTGCCAGCAGCTTAGACGCAGGCGTCAGTGAAGCTTTCTTT.

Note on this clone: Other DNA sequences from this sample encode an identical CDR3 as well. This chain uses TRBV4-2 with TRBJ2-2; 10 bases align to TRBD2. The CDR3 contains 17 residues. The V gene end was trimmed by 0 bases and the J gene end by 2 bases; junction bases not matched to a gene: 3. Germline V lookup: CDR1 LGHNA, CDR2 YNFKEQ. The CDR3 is CASSQDPSGGNTGELFF. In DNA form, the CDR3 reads TGTGCCAGCAGCCAAGACCCTAGCGGGGGTAACACCGGGGAGCTGTTTTTT.